These 27 T cell receptor beta chains originate from one sample sequenced in a study of blood T cell repertoires in COVID-19. The method was immunoSEQ multiplex PCR; TCRdb's version includes in-frame clones alone and lacks a portion of them. Among approximately 170,000 clones listed, just under 85% were seen once. The specimen sequenced was peripheral blood. The receptors derive from a man in his forties who had recovered from COVID-19.

This chain links TRBV19 with TRBJ1-1; D may be TRBD1 (6 bases). The CDR3 runs to 14 residues. Germline loops: CDR1 LNHDA, CDR2 SQIVND (reference sequence). The V gene lost 7 bases and the J gene lost 5 bases, with 17 bases spanning the gap. The CDR3 here is CASTFGGLVTEAFF. The CDR3 DNA reads TGTGCCAGTACGTTCGGGGGGCTCGTGACTGAAGCTTTCTTT. Drawing the rest from reference TRBV19 and TRBJ1-1, the complete variable domain is DGGITQSPKYLFRKEGQNVTLSCEQNLNHDAMYWYRQDPGQGLRLIYYSQIVNDFQKGDIAEGYSVSREKKESFPLTVTSAQKNPTAFYLCASTFGGLVTEAFFGQGTRLTVV.

The chain couples TRBV7-2 to TRBJ2-7, with 9 bases that match TRBD2. The CDR3 is made up of 14 amino acids. V lost 5 bases, J lost 4 bases, and 6 bases stayed unmatched. Germline loops: CDR1 SGHTA, CDR2 FQGNSA. CDR3 amino acids: CASSISGRPYEQYF. The CDR3 bases are TGTGCCAGCAGCATTAGCGGGAGACCTTACGAGCAGTACTTC. Full variable domain (missing parts from reference TRBV7-2 and TRBJ2-7): GAGVSQSPSNKVTEKGKDVELRCDPISGHTALYWYRQSLGQGLEFLIYFQGNSAPDKSGLPSDRFSAERTGGSVSTLTIQRTQQEDSAVYLCASSISGRPYEQYFGPGTRLTVT.

The chain recombines TRBV24-1 with TRBJ2-2, with D perhaps TRBD2 (5 bases). The length of the CDR3 is 14 residues. CDR1 and CDR2 from the germline V gene are KGHDR and SFDVKD. V was trimmed by 9 bases and J by 5 bases, leaving 15 bases between them. The CDR3 region is CATSSRGATGELFF. The DNA of the CDR3 is TGTGCCACCTCTTCCCGGGGAGCGACCGGGGAGCTGTTTTTT.

This clone was seen only once. The chain recombines TRBV30 with TRBJ2-5; D might be TRBD2 (6 bases). V lost 3 bases, J lost 5 bases, and 10 bases lay in between. CDR3 length equals 12 residues. Germline loops: CDR1 GTSNPN, CDR2 SVGIG (reference sequence). CDR3 nucleotide sequence: TGTGCCTGGAGGCCTGGGGGGGAGACCCAGTACTTC. This sequence encodes CAWRPGGETQYF.

The rearrangement links TRBV7-3 to TRBJ2-7, with a possible D match to TRBD1 (6 bases). Trimming stripped 5 bases from V and 3 bases from J, with 11 bases between. CDR1 is SGHTA, CDR2 FQGTGA, per germline. The CDR3 is made up of 13 amino acids. CDR3 sequence: CASSHQTGYEQYF. CDR3 DNA sequence: TGTGCCAGCAGCCACCAGACAGGCTACGAGCAGTACTTC.

The chain has TRBV15 and TRBJ2-1; 7 positions match TRBD1. Unmatched junction bases numbered 3, after V lost 3 bases and J lost 1 base. From germline, CDR1 is LNHNV and CDR2 YYDKDF (reference sequence). The CDR3 runs 15 residues. The CDR3 is CATSSNRGSYNEQFF. CDR3 nucleotides: TGTGCCACCAGCAGCAACAGGGGATCCTACAATGAGCAGTTCTTC.

V and J are TRBV27 and TRBJ1-4; a possible D gene is TRBD1 (5 bases). The V and J ends lost 3 bases and 8 bases respectively, with 13 bases between them. CDR1 is MNHEY, CDR2 SMNVEV, per germline (reference sequence). The CDR3 runs to 14 residues. The CDR3 sequence: CASSLGQGGEKLFF. In nucleotides, the CDR3 is TGTGCCAGCAGTTTGGGGCAGGGCGGCGAAAAACTGTTTTTT.

This sequence joins TRBV4-3 and TRBJ1-4; TRBD1 is a possible D gene (5 bases). The CDR3 loop spans 15 amino acids. V gave up 0 bases and J gave up 10 bases, with 15 bases separating them. The germline V gene has CDR1 LGHNA and CDR2 YSLEER. CDR3 sequence (DNA): TGCGCCAGCAGCCAAGAAGCCCGCCCCGGGGGAAAACTGTTTTTT. This encodes CASSQEARPGGKLFF.

V is TRBV24-1 and J is TRBJ2-5; the match to TRBD2 covers 10 bases. V was pared by 5 bases and J by 2 bases, with 4 bases of the junction left unmatched. The CDR3 has 15 amino acids. Germline CDR1 is KGHDR and CDR2 is SFDVKD. In DNA form, the CDR3 reads TGTGCCACCAGTGGAACTAGCGGGACTCAAGAGACCCAGTACTTC. As protein: CATSGTSGTQETQYF.

The chain has TRBV6-4 and TRBJ1-2, with no clear D. Germline-derived CDR1 and CDR2 are MRHNA and SNTAGT. CDR3 length equals 14 residues. Trimming left V 5 bases short and J 4 bases short, with 14 bases between. CDR3 sequence reads: CASSPEAAAYGYTF. The DNA of the CDR3 is TGTGCCAGCAGTCCCGAGGCGGCAGCCTATGGCTACACCTTC.

The J gene is TRBJ2-2, the V gene TRBV7-3, with D unclear. The germline gives CDR1 SGHTA, CDR2 FQGTGA. The CDR3 has 14 residues. V was shortened by 5 bases and J by 0 bases, with 7 bases between the two germline ends. CDR3 DNA sequence: TGTGCCAGCAGCCCCAATTCGAACACCGGGGAGCTGTTTTTT. It translates to CASSPNSNTGELFF.

The rearrangement uses TRBV19 and TRBJ1-1, with TRBD1 matching over 7 bases. Germline CDR1 is LNHDA and CDR2 is SQIVND (reference sequence). V lost 5 bases and J lost 0; bases outside the gene matches: 6. The CDR3 totals 15 residues. The DNA of the CDR3 is TGTGCCAGTAGTCCGGACAGGCGCCTGAACACTGAAGCTTTCTTT. It specifies CASSPDRRLNTEAFF.

This clone has a handful of counts. The chain employs TRBV4-1 and TRBJ2-7; 10 bases align to TRBD1. Germline V gene data show CDR1 as MGHRA and CDR2 as YSYEKL. With 4 bases clipped from V and 5 bases from J, the junction kept 5 bases outside the gene matches. This CDR3 comprises 14 residues. This chain's CDR3 is CASSLVTGGDEQYF. As DNA, the CDR3 is TGCGCCAGCAGCCTAGTGACAGGGGGCGACGAGCAGTACTTC.

V and J are TRBV11-2 and TRBJ1-6; D perhaps matches TRBD1 (6 bases). CDR1 is SGHAT, CDR2 FQNNGV, per germline. The CDR3 contains 14 residues. Trimming shortened V by 1 base and J by 7 bases, and 8 bases separated the two germline ends. CDR3 sequence reads: CASSLGRGNSPLHF. CDR3 DNA sequence: TGTGCCAGCAGCTTAGGCAGGGGAAATTCACCCCTCCACTTT.

V usage is TRBV28 and J usage is TRBJ2-3, with 7 bases fitting TRBD1. The CDR3 is 15 residues long. The germline CDR1 and CDR2 sequences are MDHEN and SYDVKM. The V and J ends lost 5 bases and 3 bases, in that order; junction bases with no gene match: 8. The CDR3 DNA reads TGTGCCAGCAGTGACACAGGGGTGTGGACAGATACGCAGTATTTT. Its protein product is CASSDTGVWTDTQYF.

This chain joins TRBV5-5 and TRBJ2-2, with 10 bases identical to TRBD2. The CDR3 loop spans 15 amino acids. V shed 4 bases, J shed 6 bases, and the junction held 6 bases outside the gene matches. CDR1 SGHKS and CDR2 YYEKEE come from the germline V gene (reference sequence). In DNA, the CDR3 is TGTGCCAGCAGCCGGTCTAGCGGGAGTTCCGGGGAGCTGTTTTTT. This gives the protein CASSRSSGSSGELFF. The whole variable domain, remainder taken from reference TRBV5-5 and TRBJ2-2, is DAGVTQSPTHLIKTRGQQVTLRCSPISGHKSVSWYQQVLGQGPQFIFQYYEKEERGRGNFPDRFSARQFPNYSSELNVNALLLGDSALYLCASSRSSGSSGELFFGEGSRLTVL.

The chain joins TRBV30 to TRBJ2-3; TRBD2 matches 7 bases. V gave up 3 bases and J gave up 0 bases; unmatched junction bases: 6. The CDR3 runs 15 residues. Germline V gene data show CDR1 as GTSNPN and CDR2 as SVGIG (reference sequence). Written as DNA, the CDR3 is TGTGCCTGGAGCCCCCCGGGAGGAAGCACAGATACGCAGTATTTT. Encoded protein: CAWSPPGGSTDTQYF.

This clone has only one observation. The chain joins TRBV6-5 to TRBJ1-1; D gene ambiguous. V shed 8 bases and J shed 8 bases, with 12 bases lying between them. This CDR3 spans 11 amino acids. The germline V gene has CDR1 MNHEY and CDR2 SVGAGI. This CDR3 reads CASRDPSEAFF. CDR3 DNA: TGTGCCAGCCGGGATCCCTCGGAAGCTTTCTTT.

In its sample, this clone is large. The chain uses TRBV27 and TRBJ2-1, with 8 bases lining up with TRBD2. V lost 5 bases to trimming and J lost 1 base; unmatched junction nucleotides: 7. Germline values: CDR1 MNHEY, CDR2 SMNVEV (reference sequence). There are 16 residues in the CDR3. This CDR3 is CASSTGGIASYNEQFF. The CDR3 DNA sequence: TGTGCCAGCAGTACGGGAGGGATCGCTTCCTACAATGAGCAGTTCTTC.

The chain employs TRBV5-1 and TRBJ2-1, with 7 bases lining up with TRBD2. Unmatched junction bases numbered 13, after V lost 3 bases and J lost 7 bases. This CDR3 is built from 16 residues. The V gene's germline CDR1 is SGHRS and CDR2 YFSETQ. CDR3 residues: CASSSSSSGHINEQFF. The CDR3 DNA reads as TGCGCCAGCAGCTCATCGAGTAGCGGGCACATAAATGAGCAGTTCTTC.

V gene TRBV25-1 combines with J gene TRBJ1-3, with D hard to call. The V gene's germline CDR1 is MGHDK and CDR2 SYGVNS. The CDR3 has 11 amino acids. Trimming removed 2 bases from V and 9 bases from J, with 5 bases in between. CDR3 in DNA: TGTGCCAGCAGTGAACGGGGCACCATATATTTT. Translation: CASSERGTIYF.

The V and J genes are TRBV21-1 and TRBJ2-1; no check of the table's D call, TRBD2, against the DNA was made. TRBV21-1 is noted as a pseudogene. The CDR3 is made up of 13 amino acids. CDR3 residues: CASSSRGTNEQFF. The CDR3, as DNA: TGTGCCAGCAGCAGTAGAGGGACTAATGAGCAGTTCTTC.

This rearrangement joins TRBV5-6 to TRBJ1-3, with 9 bases matching TRBD1. This CDR3 has 15 amino acids. CDR1 is SGHDT and CDR2 is YYEEEE in the germline V gene. V shed 0 bases and J 3 bases; nucleotides not matched to a gene: 1. CDR3 sequence reads: CASSLDRGLGNTIYF. CDR3 nucleotides: TGTGCCAGCAGCTTGGACAGGGGGCTTGGAAACACCATATATTTT.

The V gene is TRBV19, the J gene TRBJ2-7, with 11 bases identical to TRBD2. The V segment lost 3 bases and the J segment 4 bases; nucleotides outside the gene matches: 5. CDR1 and CDR2 from the germline V gene are LNHDA and SQIVND (reference sequence). There are 15 residues in the CDR3. Here the CDR3 DNA reads TGTGCCAGTAGTATCACTAGCGGGAGTGTTTACGAGCAGTACTTC. Its protein product is CASSITSGSVYEQYF.

This rearrangement joins TRBV30 to TRBJ1-3; D unresolved. The germline V and J ends were trimmed by 2 bases and 4 bases, with 12 bases remaining between them. This CDR3 spans 14 amino acids. Germline V gene data show CDR1 as GTSNPN and CDR2 as SVGIG (reference sequence). CDR3 bases: TGTGCCTGGAGTCTCTGGAGCACGGGAAACACCATATATTTT. The encoded protein is CAWSLWSTGNTIYF.

The genes are TRBV30 and TRBJ1-1; TRBD1 might be the D (5 bases). This CDR3 is 14 amino acids long. V lost 4 bases and J 1 base, leaving 13 bases between the germline ends. Germline CDR1 GTSNPN, CDR2 SVGIG (reference sequence). As DNA, the CDR3 is TGTGCCTGGATTCCAATAGGGGAGAACACTGAAGCTTTCTTT. As protein: CAWIPIGENTEAFF.

In its sample, this clone was seen a few times. The gene calls are TRBV4-3 and TRBJ1-1; a weak D match, TRBD1 (5 bases). The CDR3 has 14 amino acids. Trimming cost V 3 bases and J 3 bases, with 11 bases left between them. The V gene's germline CDR1 is LGHNA and CDR2 YSLEER. The CDR3 loop is CASSHLRGDTEAFF. In DNA, the CDR3 is TGCGCCAGCAGCCACCTACGGGGGGACACTGAAGCTTTCTTT.